Presented here are 13 T cell receptor beta chains from one specimen sequenced in a study of T cell changes during pregnancy in multiple sclerosis. The assay was immunoSEQ multiplex PCR, and TCRdb's table has in-frame clones only and misses some. The sample shows fewer than 50,000 clones, under 90% of them seen only once. The source was peripheral blood, collected in the second trimester of pregnancy. Source of these receptors: a female donor in good health, enrolled as a control in a pregnancy study.

J is TRBJ2-7 and V is TRBV15; 13 positions match TRBD2. J gave up 6 bases and V 4 bases, and 6 bases lay outside the gene matches. Germline V gene lookup returns CDR1 LNHNV and CDR2 YYDKDF (reference sequence). There are 15 residues in the CDR3. The CDR3 DNA reads TGTGCCACCAGCACCCGGACTAGCGGGAGTTCCGAGCAGTACTTC. Translation: CATSTRTSGSSEQYF.

V and J are TRBV30 and TRBJ1-4; D is possibly TRBD1 (6 bases). V lost 4 bases and J 0 bases, leaving 15 bases between the germline ends. This CDR3 has 16 amino acids. Per germline, CDR1 GTSNPN and CDR2 SVGIG (reference sequence). CDR3 residues: CAWKQRGGSTNEKLFF. DNA for the CDR3: TGTGCCTGGAAACAGAGGGGGGGTTCAACTAATGAAAAACTGTTTTTT.

The chain employs TRBV10-3 and TRBJ2-7; no definite D call. The CDR3 spans 12 residues. Trimming stripped 11 bases from V and 4 bases from J, with 15 bases between. Germline values: CDR1 ENHRY, CDR2 SYGVKD. CDR3 sequence (DNA): TGTGCCTCTAGAGAGAACCTTTACGAGCAGTACTTC. Its protein product is CASRENLYEQYF.

CDR3 in amino acids: CASSSADTQYF. The DNA for the CDR3 is TGTGCCAGCAGTTCTGCAGATACGCAGTATTTT. The rearrangement uses TRBV27 and TRBJ2-3; D call uncertain. CDR1 is MNHEY and CDR2 is SMNVEV in the germline V gene (reference sequence). The ends were cut back, 4 bases at V and 4 bases at J, with 3 bases in the middle. The CDR3 has 11 residues.

This chain uses TRBV6-1 with TRBJ2-2, with TRBD2 as a possible D gene (6 bases). This CDR3 spans 18 amino acids. V lost 4 bases, J lost 5 bases, and 23 bases lay in between. The germline V gene encodes CDR1 MNHNS and CDR2 SASEGT. CDR3: CASSGFPRGTQGTGELFF. The CDR3 nucleotides read TGTGCCAGCAGTGGCTTCCCCCGGGGGACTCAAGGGACCGGGGAGCTGTTTTTT.

The chain employs TRBV10-3 and TRBJ2-3; 7 bases line up with TRBD2. The V segment lost 6 bases and the J segment 2 bases; nucleotides outside the gene matches: 2. The CDR3 runs 13 residues. CDR1 and CDR2 from the germline V gene are ENHRY and SYGVKD. CDR3 DNA sequence: TGTGCCATCAGCAGGGACTACACAGATACGCAGTATTTT. Encoded protein: CAISRDYTDTQYF.

This chain links TRBV11-3 with TRBJ2-7; 7 nucleotides agree with TRBD1. The germline V gene encodes CDR1 SGHNT and CDR2 YENEEA. V was pared by 4 bases and J by 7 bases, with 13 bases of the junction left unmatched. The CDR3 sequence is 15 residues long. For the CDR3, the DNA is TGTGCCAGCAGCTCAAGTTCGGGACAGCTGGAAGAGCAGTACTTC. Translation: CASSSSSGQLEEQYF.

This chain connects TRBV7-9 to TRBJ2-3; TRBD2 might be the D (6 bases). CDR3 size: 17 residues. Germline V lookup: CDR1 SEHNR, CDR2 FQNEAQ (reference sequence). V was trimmed by 5 bases and J by 1 base, leaving 19 bases between them. The CDR3 DNA is TGTGCCAGCAGCCGCCAGCGGGCCTCCAGGGGCACAGATACGCAGTATTTT. This translates into CASSRQRASRGTDTQYF.

V gene TRBV7-8 combines with J gene TRBJ2-3, with TRBD2 matching over 10 bases. Germline V lookup: CDR1 SGHVS, CDR2 FQNEAQ. The ends lost 7 bases at V and 11 bases at J; junction bases unmatched: 12. The CDR3 has 14 residues. CDR3 in DNA: TGTGCCAGCACCTCTAGCGGGAGCCGTCTGGGGCAGTATTTT. It is translated as CASTSSGSRLGQYF.

This clone was recorded once. The chain has TRBV6-5 and TRBJ2-3; 9 positions agree with TRBD2. After removal of 3 bases from V and 0 bases from J, the junction contained 1 base not matched to a gene. Germline V lookup: CDR1 MNHEY, CDR2 SVGAGI. This CDR3 has 15 residues. The CDR3 DNA follows: TGTGCCAGCAGTTATACTAGCGGGAGCACAGATACGCAGTATTTT. Its translation: CASSYTSGSTDTQYF.

This clone was seen once. V is TRBV10-3 and J is TRBJ2-7, with D perhaps TRBD1 (9 bases). With 6 bases removed from V and 0 bases from J, the gap between germline ends came to 15 bases. This CDR3 region has 15 residues. Looked up from germline, CDR1 is ENHRY and CDR2 is SYGVKD. DNA of the CDR3: TGTGCCATCAGCGGGGGGGACAGGGACTCCTACGAGCAGTACTTC. It specifies CAISGGDRDSYEQYF.

V and J are TRBV29-1 and TRBJ1-2; no clear D gene. The ends were cut back, 0 bases at V and 4 bases at J, with 18 bases in the middle. Germline V gene data show CDR1 as SQVTM and CDR2 as ANQGSEA. There are 16 residues in the CDR3. The CDR3 sequence is CSVEDSIFLQSYGYTF. Written as DNA, the CDR3 is TGCAGCGTTGAAGATAGTATTTTCCTACAGAGCTATGGCTACACCTTC.

The genes are TRBV6-6 and TRBJ2-5, with TRBD2 identical over 7 bases. V trimming: 7 bases; J trimming: 4 bases; junction bases outside the gene matches: 15. The germline CDR1 and CDR2 sequences are MNHNY and SVGAGI (reference sequence). This CDR3 contains 16 residues. Here the CDR3 reads CASISRLALEVETQYF. In DNA form, the CDR3 reads TGTGCCAGCATATCGCGACTAGCATTAGAGGTAGAGACCCAGTACTTC.